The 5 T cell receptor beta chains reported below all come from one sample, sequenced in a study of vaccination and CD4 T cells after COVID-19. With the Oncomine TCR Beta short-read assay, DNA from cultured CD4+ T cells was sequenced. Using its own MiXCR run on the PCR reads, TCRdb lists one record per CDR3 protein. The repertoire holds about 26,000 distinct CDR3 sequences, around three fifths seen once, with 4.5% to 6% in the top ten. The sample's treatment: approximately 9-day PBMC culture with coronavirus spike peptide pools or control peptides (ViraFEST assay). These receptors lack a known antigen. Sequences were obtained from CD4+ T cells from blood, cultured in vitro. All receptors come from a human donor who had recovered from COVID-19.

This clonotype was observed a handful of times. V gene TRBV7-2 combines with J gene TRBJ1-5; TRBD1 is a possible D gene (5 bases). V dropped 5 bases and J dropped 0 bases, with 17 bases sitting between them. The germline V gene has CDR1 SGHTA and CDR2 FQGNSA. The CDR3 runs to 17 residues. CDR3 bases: TGTGCCAGCAGCACCTACGACAGCTTCTATAGCAATCAGCCCCAGCATTTT. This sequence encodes CASSTYDSFYSNQPQHF.

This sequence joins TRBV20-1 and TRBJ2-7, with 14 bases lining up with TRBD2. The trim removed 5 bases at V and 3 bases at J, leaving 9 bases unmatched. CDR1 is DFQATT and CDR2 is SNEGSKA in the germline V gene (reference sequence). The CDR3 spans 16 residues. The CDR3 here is CSASGTSGSMSYEQYF. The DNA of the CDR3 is TGCAGTGCTTCCGGGACTAGCGGGAGTATGAGCTACGAGCAGTACTTC.

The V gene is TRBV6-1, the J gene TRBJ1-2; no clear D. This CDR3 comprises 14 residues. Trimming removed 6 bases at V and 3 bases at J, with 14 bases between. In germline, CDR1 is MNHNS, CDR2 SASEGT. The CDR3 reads CASSSLTWDYGYTF. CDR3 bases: TGTGCCAGCAGCTCCCTTACCTGGGACTATGGCTACACCTTC.

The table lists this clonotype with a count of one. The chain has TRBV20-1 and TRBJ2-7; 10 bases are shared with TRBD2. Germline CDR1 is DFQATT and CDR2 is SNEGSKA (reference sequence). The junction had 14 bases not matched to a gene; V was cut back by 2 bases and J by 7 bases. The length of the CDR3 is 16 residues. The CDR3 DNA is TGCAGTGCTAGATCCGACCATTCGGGACTAGCGATTGAGCAGTACTTC. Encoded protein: CSARSDHSGLAIEQYF.

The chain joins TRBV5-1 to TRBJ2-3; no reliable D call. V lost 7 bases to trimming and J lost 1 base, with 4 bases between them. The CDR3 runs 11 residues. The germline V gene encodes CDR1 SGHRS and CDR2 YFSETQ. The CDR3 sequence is CASRGTDTQYF. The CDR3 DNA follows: TGCGCCAGCCGGGGCACAGATACGCAGTATTTT.